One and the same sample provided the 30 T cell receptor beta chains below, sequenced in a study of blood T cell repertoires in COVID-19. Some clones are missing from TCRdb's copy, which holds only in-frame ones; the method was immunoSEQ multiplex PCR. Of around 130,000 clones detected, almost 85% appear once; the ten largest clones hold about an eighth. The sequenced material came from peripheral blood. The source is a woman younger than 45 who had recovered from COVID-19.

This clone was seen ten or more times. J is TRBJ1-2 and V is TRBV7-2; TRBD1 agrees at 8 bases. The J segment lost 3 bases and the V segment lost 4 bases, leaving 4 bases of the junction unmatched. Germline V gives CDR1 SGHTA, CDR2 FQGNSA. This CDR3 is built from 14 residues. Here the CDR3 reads CASSSTGDDYGYTF. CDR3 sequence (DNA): TGTGCCAGCAGCTCGACAGGGGACGACTATGGCTACACCTTC.

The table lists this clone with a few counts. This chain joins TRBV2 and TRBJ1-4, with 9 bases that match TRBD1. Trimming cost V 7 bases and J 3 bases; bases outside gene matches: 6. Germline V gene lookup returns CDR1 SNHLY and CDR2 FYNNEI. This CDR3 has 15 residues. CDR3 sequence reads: CASTTGGKANEKLFF. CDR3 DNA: TGTGCCAGCACGACAGGGGGGAAAGCTAATGAAAAACTGTTTTTT.

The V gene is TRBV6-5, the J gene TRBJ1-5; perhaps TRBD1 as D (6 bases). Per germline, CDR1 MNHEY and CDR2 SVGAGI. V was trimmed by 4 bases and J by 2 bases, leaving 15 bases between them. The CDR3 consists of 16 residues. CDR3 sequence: CASSSLAGEGNQPQHF. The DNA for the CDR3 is TGTGCCAGCAGTTCGCTGGCAGGGGAAGGCAATCAGCCCCAGCATTTT.

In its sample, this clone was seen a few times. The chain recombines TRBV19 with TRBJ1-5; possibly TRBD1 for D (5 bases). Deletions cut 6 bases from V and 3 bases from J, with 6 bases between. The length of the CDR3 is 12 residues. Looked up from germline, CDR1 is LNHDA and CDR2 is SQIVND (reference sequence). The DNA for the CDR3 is TGTGCCAGTAGGGGACTCAATCAGCCCCAGCATTTT. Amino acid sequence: CASRGLNQPQHF.

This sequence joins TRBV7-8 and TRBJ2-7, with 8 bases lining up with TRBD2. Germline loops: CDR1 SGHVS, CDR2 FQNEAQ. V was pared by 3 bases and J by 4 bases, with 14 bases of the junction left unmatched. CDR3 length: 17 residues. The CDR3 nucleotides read TGTGCCAGCAGCTTCTCAGGAGGGAGCGGGAGTAGTTACGAGCAGTACTTC. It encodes CASSFSGGSGSSYEQYF.

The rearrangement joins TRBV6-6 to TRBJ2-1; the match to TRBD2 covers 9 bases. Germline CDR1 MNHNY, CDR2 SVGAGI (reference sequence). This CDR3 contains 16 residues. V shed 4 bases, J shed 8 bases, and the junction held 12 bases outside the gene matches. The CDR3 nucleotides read TGTGCCAGCAGTTCATCTAGCGGGGACCTCTCGGATGAGCAGTTCTTC. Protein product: CASSSSSGDLSDEQFF.

The CDR3 here is CASSASGQGGDEQFF. As DNA, the CDR3 is TGCGCCAGCTCTGCTTCCGGACAGGGAGGAGATGAGCAGTTCTTC. The chain carries TRBV4-1 and TRBJ2-1, with 8 bases aligning to TRBD1. Per the germline V gene, CDR1 is MGHRA and CDR2 is YSYEKL. The CDR3 totals 15 residues. The J segment lost 8 bases and the V segment lost 8 bases, leaving 14 bases of the junction unmatched.

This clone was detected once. CDR3 nucleotide sequence: TGTGCCAGCAGGGGACAGGGGAACACTGAAGCTTTCTTT. Translating gives CASRGQGNTEAFF. The rearrangement uses TRBV7-9 and TRBJ1-1; 9 bases match TRBD1. The germline CDR1 and CDR2 sequences are SEHNR and FQNEAQ (reference sequence). CDR3 length: 13 amino acids. Trimming at V came to 6 bases and at J to 1 base, leaving 0 bases not matched to a gene. The whole variable domain, filled in from reference TRBV7-9 and TRBJ1-1, reads DTGVSQNPRHKITKRGQNVTFRCDPISEHNRLYWYRQTLGQGPEFLTYFQNEAQLEKSRLLSDRFSAERPKGSFSTLEIQRTEQGDSAMYLCASRGQGNTEAFFGQGTRLTVV.

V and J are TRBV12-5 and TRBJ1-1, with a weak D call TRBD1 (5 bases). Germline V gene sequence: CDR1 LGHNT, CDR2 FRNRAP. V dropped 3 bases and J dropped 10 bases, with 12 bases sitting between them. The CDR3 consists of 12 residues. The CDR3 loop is CASGFQGKGAFF. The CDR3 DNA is TGTGCTAGTGGTTTCCAGGGAAAGGGAGCTTTCTTT.

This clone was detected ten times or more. The CDR3 region has the DNA TGTGCCAGCAGCGCTACTACGTATGGCTACACCTTC. It yields the protein CASSATTYGYTF. The rearrangement joins TRBV7-2 to TRBJ1-2; D call uncertain. Trimming shortened V by 5 bases and J by 5 bases, and 9 bases separated the two germline ends. The CDR3 extends over 12 amino acids. In germline, CDR1 is SGHTA, CDR2 FQGNSA.

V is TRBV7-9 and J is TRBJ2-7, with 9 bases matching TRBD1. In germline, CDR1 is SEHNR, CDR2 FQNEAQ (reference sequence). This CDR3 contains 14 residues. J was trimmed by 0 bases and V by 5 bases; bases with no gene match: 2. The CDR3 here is CASSETGGSYEQYF. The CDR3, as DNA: TGTGCCAGCAGCGAGACAGGGGGCTCCTACGAGCAGTACTTC.

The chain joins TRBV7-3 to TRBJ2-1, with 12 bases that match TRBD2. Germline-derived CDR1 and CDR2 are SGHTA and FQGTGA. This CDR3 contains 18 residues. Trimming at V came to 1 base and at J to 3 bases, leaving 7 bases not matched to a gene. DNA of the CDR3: TGTGCCAGCAGCTTAAACCCTAAGGGACTAGCGGGCTACAATGAGCAGTTCTTC. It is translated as CASSLNPKGLAGYNEQFF.

The CDR3 DNA is TGTGCCAGCTCGCCGGGTAACTTTAATTCACCCCTCCACTTT. It translates to CASSPGNFNSPLHF. The J gene is TRBJ1-6, the V gene TRBV25-1; no clear D. The germline V and J ends were trimmed by 8 bases and 6 bases, with 14 bases remaining between them. CDR1 is MGHDK, CDR2 SYGVNS, per germline. The CDR3 sequence is 14 residues long.

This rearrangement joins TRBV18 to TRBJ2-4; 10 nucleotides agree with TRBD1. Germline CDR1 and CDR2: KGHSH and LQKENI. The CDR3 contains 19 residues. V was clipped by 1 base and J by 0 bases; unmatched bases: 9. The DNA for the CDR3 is TGTGCCAGCTCACCACTAGGTGGGACAGGGGATCTAGCCAAAAACATTCAGTACTTC. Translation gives CASSPLGGTGDLAKNIQYF.

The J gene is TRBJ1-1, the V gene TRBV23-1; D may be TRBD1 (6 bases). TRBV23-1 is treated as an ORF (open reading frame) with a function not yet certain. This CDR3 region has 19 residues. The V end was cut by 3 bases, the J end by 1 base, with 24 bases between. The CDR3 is CASSHYDRICEGSNTEAFF. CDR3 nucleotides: TGCGCCAGCAGTCACTACGACAGGATCTGCGAGGGTTCGAACACTGAAGCTTTCTTT.

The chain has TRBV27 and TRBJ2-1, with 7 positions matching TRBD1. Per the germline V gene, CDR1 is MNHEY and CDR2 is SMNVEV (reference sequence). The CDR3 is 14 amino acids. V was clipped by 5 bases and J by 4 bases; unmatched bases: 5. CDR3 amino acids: CASSPGQTYNEQFF. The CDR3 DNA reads TGTGCCAGCAGTCCGGGACAGACATACAATGAGCAGTTCTTC.

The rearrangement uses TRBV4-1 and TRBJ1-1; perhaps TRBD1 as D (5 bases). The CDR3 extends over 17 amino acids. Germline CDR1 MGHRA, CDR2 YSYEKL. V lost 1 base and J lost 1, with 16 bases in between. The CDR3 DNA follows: TGCGCCAGCAGCCAAGTCACCCAATTACAGGAGAACACTGAAGCTTTCTTT. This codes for CASSQVTQLQENTEAFF.

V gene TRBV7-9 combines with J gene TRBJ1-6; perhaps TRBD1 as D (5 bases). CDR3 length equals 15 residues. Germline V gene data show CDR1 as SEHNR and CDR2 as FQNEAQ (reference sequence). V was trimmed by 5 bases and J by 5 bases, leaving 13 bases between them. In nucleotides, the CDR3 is TGTGCCAGCAGCCCCGGGACTAATAATAATTCACCCCTCCACTTT. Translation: CASSPGTNNNSPLHF.

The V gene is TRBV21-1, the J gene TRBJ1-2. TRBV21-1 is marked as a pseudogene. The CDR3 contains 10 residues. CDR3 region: CASKTESYTF. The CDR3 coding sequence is TGTGCCTCGAAAACCGAGAGCTACACCTTC.

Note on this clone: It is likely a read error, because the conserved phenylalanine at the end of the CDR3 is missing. The CDR3 DNA reads TGTGCCAGCAGCCCCAAACAGGGACAGGGGAGTTCACCCCTCCACCTT. It encodes CASSPKQGQGSSPLHL. The chain employs TRBV5-4 and TRBJ1-6, with TRBD1 identical over 10 bases. Unmatched junction bases numbered 10, after V lost 4 bases and J lost 9 bases. The V gene's germline CDR1 is SGHNT and CDR2 YYREEE (reference sequence). There are 16 residues in the CDR3.

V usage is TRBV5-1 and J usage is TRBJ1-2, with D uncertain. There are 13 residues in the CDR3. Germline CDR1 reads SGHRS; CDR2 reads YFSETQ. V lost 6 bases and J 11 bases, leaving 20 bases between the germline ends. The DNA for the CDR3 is TGCGCCAGCACCTCCGGAGCGGATTTTGGATACACCTTC. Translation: CASTSGADFGYTF.

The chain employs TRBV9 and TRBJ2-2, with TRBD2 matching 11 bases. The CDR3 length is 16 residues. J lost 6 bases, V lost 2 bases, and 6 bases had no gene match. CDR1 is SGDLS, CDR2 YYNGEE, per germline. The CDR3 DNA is TGTGCCAGCAGCGTCACTAGCGGGAGTTCCGCCGGGGAGCTGTTTTTT. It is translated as CASSVTSGSSAGELFF.

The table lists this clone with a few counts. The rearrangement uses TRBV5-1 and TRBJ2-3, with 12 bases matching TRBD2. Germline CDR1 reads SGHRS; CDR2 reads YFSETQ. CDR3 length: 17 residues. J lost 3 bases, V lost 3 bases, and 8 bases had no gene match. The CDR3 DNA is TGCGCCAGCAGCTGGCCCCCTAGCGGGGGGGGGACAGATACGCAGTATTTT. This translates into CASSWPPSGGGTDTQYF.

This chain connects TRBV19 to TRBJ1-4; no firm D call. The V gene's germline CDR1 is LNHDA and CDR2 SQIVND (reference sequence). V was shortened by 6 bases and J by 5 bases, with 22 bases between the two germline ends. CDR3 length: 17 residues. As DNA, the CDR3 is TGTGCCAGTAGATCACCCCCCCTGTTCGACTTGAATGAAAAACTGTTTTTT. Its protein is CASRSPPLFDLNEKLFF.

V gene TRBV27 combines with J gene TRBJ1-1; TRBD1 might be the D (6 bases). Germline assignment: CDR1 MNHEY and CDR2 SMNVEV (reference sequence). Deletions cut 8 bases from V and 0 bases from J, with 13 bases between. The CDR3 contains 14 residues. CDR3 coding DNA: TGTGCCAGCGGAAGGACAGCGATGAACACTGAAGCTTTCTTT. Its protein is CASGRTAMNTEAFF.

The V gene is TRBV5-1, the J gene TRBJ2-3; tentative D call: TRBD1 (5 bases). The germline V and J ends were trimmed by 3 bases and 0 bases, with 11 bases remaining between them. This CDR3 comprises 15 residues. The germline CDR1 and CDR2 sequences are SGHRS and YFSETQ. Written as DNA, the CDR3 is TGCGCCAGCAGCTCAGTAGGGGCTAGCACAGATACGCAGTATTTT. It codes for CASSSVGASTDTQYF.

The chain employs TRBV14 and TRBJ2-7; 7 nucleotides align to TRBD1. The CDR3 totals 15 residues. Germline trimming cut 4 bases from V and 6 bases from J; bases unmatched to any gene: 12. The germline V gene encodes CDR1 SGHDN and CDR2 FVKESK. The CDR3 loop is CASSPLSQGRGEQYF. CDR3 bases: TGTGCCAGCAGCCCCTTGTCACAGGGGCGAGGCGAGCAGTACTTC.

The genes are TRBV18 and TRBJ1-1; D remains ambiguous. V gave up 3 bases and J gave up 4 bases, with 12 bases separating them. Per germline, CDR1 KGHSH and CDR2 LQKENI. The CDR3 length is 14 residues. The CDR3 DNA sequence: TGTGCCAGCTCACCTAGCAAGTACATCACTGAAGCTTTCTTT. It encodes CASSPSKYITEAFF. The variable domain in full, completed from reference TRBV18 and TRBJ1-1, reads NAGVMQNPRHLVRRRGQEARLRCSPMKGHSHVYWYRQLPEEGLKFMVYLQKENIIDESGMPKERFSAEFPKEGPSILRIQQVVRGDSAAYFCASSPSKYITEAFFGQGTRLTVV.

The CDR3 loop is CASSPGQGTNYGYTF. The CDR3 nucleotides are TGTGCCAGCTCACCGGGACAGGGAACCAACTATGGCTACACCTTC. The chain has TRBV18 and TRBJ1-2; 9 bases line up with TRBD1. From germline, CDR1 is KGHSH and CDR2 LQKENI. The CDR3 runs to 15 residues. V was pared by 3 bases and J by 2 bases, with 4 bases of the junction left unmatched.

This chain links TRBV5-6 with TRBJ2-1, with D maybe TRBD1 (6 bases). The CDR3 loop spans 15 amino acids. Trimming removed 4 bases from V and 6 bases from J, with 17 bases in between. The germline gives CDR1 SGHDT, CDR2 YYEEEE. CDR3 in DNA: TGTGCCAGCAGCCCTAAGGGGGACAACTTCAATGAGCAGTTCTTC. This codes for CASSPKGDNFNEQFF.